This entry lists 13 T cell receptor beta chains sequenced from one sample in a study of cytomegalovirus exposure and HLA in healthy donors. Amplification used 60 Vbeta primers and 13 Jbeta primers. Assay used: immunoSEQ multiplex PCR; TCRdb lists only in-frame clones, some missing. The sample yields 150,000 to 200,000 clones, roughly 80% seen once. The specimen was PBMCs. The source is a woman younger than 30 in good health and CMV-seronegative.

DNA for the CDR3: TGTGCCAGCAGAGACAACAGGGTATTGGGCTACACCTTC. Translating gives CASRDNRVLGYTF. The chain couples TRBV7-2 to TRBJ1-2; D may be TRBD1 (6 bases). CDR1 is SGHTA and CDR2 is FQGNSA in the germline V gene. The ends were cut back, 6 bases at V and 8 bases at J, with 16 bases in the middle. The CDR3 length is 13 residues. The full variable domain, completed using reference TRBV7-2 and TRBJ1-2, is GAGVSQSPSNKVTEKGKDVELRCDPISGHTALYWYRQSLGQGLEFLIYFQGNSAPDKSGLPSDRFSAERTGGSVSTLTIQRTQQEDSAVYLCASRDNRVLGYTFGSGTRLTVV.

The genes are TRBV21-1 and TRBJ1-5; the D segment call TRBD1 is taken from the table without a DNA check. TRBV21-1 is termed a pseudogene. This CDR3 has 18 residues. The CDR3 region has the DNA TGTGCCAGCAGCAAGAGAGACAGGGGGCCTAAGGGGAATCAGCCCCAGCATTTT. Its protein is CASSKRDRGPKGNQPQHF.

V is TRBV19 and J is TRBJ2-3; 7 bases are shared with TRBD2. This CDR3 comprises 14 residues. Germline V CDR1 and CDR2: LNHDA, SQIVND (reference sequence). J gave up 11 bases and V 3 bases, and 11 bases lay outside the gene matches. The CDR3 bases are TGTGCCAGTAGTATCCCTTTGAGCGGGACTCAGCAGTATTTT. Translating it yields CASSIPLSGTQQYF.

V is TRBV11-2 and J is TRBJ2-1, with 9 bases identical to TRBD2. Per the germline V gene, CDR1 is SGHAT and CDR2 is FQNNGV. The V segment lost 1 base and the J segment 5 bases; nucleotides outside the gene matches: 6. This CDR3 spans 16 amino acids. In nucleotides, the CDR3 is TGTGCCAGCAGCTTAGCGGGGACTAGCCAGCACAATGAGCAGTTCTTC. Translated: CASSLAGTSQHNEQFF.

This chain links TRBV7-2 with TRBJ2-5; 10 bases are shared with TRBD1. V trimming: 1 base; J trimming: 6 bases; junction bases outside the gene matches: 8. Per the germline V gene, CDR1 is SGHTA and CDR2 is FQGNSA. The CDR3 spans 16 residues. In DNA form, the CDR3 reads TGTGCCAGCAGCTTAGAAGGGACAGGGGCTGGAAAGACCCAGTACTTC. This translates into CASSLEGTGAGKTQYF.

The chain has TRBV28 and TRBJ1-1, with D unresolved. This CDR3 has 15 residues. Trimming pared 3 bases from V and 2 bases from J, leaving 13 bases between. Per germline, CDR1 MDHEN and CDR2 SYDVKM. The CDR3 region is CASSLVGRGNTEAFF. In nucleotides, the CDR3 is TGTGCCAGCAGTTTGGTTGGCCGGGGAAACACTGAAGCTTTCTTT.

The chain combines TRBV7-2 with TRBJ1-4; perhaps TRBD1 as D (6 bases). CDR1 and CDR2 (germline): SGHTA, FQGNSA. Trimming cost V 3 bases and J 3 bases, with 14 bases left between them. This CDR3 spans 16 amino acids. The DNA for the CDR3 is TGTGCCAGCAGCTTGGGCTCGGACAGAGCTAATGAAAAACTGTTTTTT. Its translation: CASSLGSDRANEKLFF.

The chain links TRBV19 to TRBJ1-4; weak D call: TRBD1 (5 bases). Germline CDR1 LNHDA, CDR2 SQIVND (reference sequence). Trimming cost V 6 bases and J 1 base, with 9 bases left between them. There are 14 residues in the CDR3. In DNA, the CDR3 is TGTGCCAGTAGGACAGAAGGAACTAATGAAAAACTGTTTTTT. Translating it yields CASRTEGTNEKLFF. Full variable domain (outside the CDR3, taken from reference TRBV19 and TRBJ1-4): DGGITQSPKYLFRKEGQNVTLSCEQNLNHDAMYWYRQDPGQGLRLIYYSQIVNDFQKGDIAEGYSVSREKKESFPLTVTSAQKNPTAFYLCASRTEGTNEKLFFGSGTQLSVL.

The V and J genes are TRBV14 and TRBJ1-4; D is perhaps TRBD1 (5 bases). The germline V and J ends were trimmed by 1 base and 8 bases, with 17 bases remaining between them. Looked up from germline, CDR1 is SGHDN and CDR2 is FVKESK. The CDR3 consists of 16 residues. The CDR3 DNA is TGTGCCAGCAGCCAAGTCACCGCCGGGGGTAGCGAAAAACTGTTTTTT. Its translation: CASSQVTAGGSEKLFF.

The CDR3 DNA follows: TGTGCCAGCAGCTTTTGGCTAGCGGACAATGAGCAGTTCTTC. This encodes CASSFWLADNEQFF. J is TRBJ2-1 and V is TRBV11-2; TRBD2 matches 7 bases. Unmatched junction bases numbered 4, after V lost 3 bases and J lost 5 bases. The germline V gene encodes CDR1 SGHAT and CDR2 FQNNGV. This CDR3 is built from 14 residues.

The gene calls are TRBV19 and TRBJ1-5; D is unclear. Germline V gives CDR1 LNHDA, CDR2 SQIVND (reference sequence). This CDR3 is built from 16 residues. Trimming removed 7 bases at V and 2 bases at J, with 18 bases between. CDR3 sequence: CASTLPGVVGNQPQHF. The CDR3 region has the DNA TGTGCCAGTACTCTACCAGGTGTAGTCGGCAATCAGCCCCAGCATTTT.

This chain uses TRBV30 with TRBJ1-1; D gene ambiguous. CDR1 is GTSNPN, CDR2 SVGIG, per germline (reference sequence). The V end lost 5 bases, the J end lost 5 bases, and 9 bases lay between the germline ends. The CDR3 spans 11 residues. CDR3 protein: CAWGLTTEAFF. The CDR3, as DNA: TGTGCCTGGGGCCTGACAACTGAAGCTTTCTTT.

This chain links TRBV4-2 with TRBJ1-1; perhaps TRBD1 as D (5 bases). Germline CDR1 is LGHNA and CDR2 is YNFKEQ. The CDR3 has 13 residues. Trimming left V 0 bases short and J 3 bases short, with 5 bases between. CDR3 residues: CASSQDRDTEAFF. Here the CDR3 DNA reads TGTGCCAGCAGCCAAGACAGGGACACTGAAGCTTTCTTT.